This is a list of T cell receptor beta chains from one sample in a study of cytomegalovirus exposure and HLA in healthy donors. Here immunoSEQ multiplex PCR was the method, and the copy in TCRdb shows in-frame clones only, minus some. The sample shows some 110,000 clones, less than 90% of them seen only once. The sample was PBMCs. The receptors originated from a man younger than 35 in good health and CMV-seropositive. CDR3s include the opening cysteine and the closing phenylalanine or tryptophan. The D gene is left open where the match is weak. For some rows the clone size is stated as once, few or many, or as a class when expanded; others skip it.

clone_size j_call v_call d_call cdr3_nt cdr3_aa
. TRBJ1-1 TRBV19 . TGTGCCAGTGAGCGGGGGGGTTACACTGAAGCTTTCTTT CASERGGYTEAFF
. TRBJ2-3 TRBV9 TRBD1 TGTGCCAGCAGCGTTGACAGGGCGCAAAGCACAGATACGCAGTATTTT CASSVDRAQSTDTQYF
. TRBJ1-2 TRBV5-4 . TGTGCCAGCAGCTTGTACAGTTACGGTACAGGGGGCTACACCTTC CASSLYSYGTGGYTF
few TRBJ2-1 TRBV15 TRBD2 TGTGCCACCAGCAGAGTAAGAGCGGGGGGCGATGAGCAGTTCTTC CATSRVRAGGDEQFF
once TRBJ2-1 TRBV7-2 TRBD2 TGTGCCAGCAGCCACTGGACTAGCGGCTCCTACAATGAGCAGTTCTTC CASSHWTSGSYNEQFF
. TRBJ2-1 TRBV5-1 . TGCGCCAGCAGCTCCGCTCGGACTCCAGGGGTGTCGTTCTTC CASSSARTPGVSFF
. TRBJ2-7 TRBV27 . TGTGCCAGCAGGGGCGGGCATGGGCAGTACTTC CASRGGHGQYF
. TRBJ1-1 TRBV29-1 TRBD1 TGCAGCGTTACAGGGGTGGGGAACACTGAAGCTTTCTTT CSVTGVGNTEAFF
. TRBJ2-4 TRBV5-4 TRBD1 TGTGCCAGCAGCTTGGGGGGACAGAACGAAAACATTCAGTACTTC CASSLGGQNENIQYF
once TRBJ1-4 TRBV4-1 TRBD1 TGCGCCAGCAGCCAAGGAGGGGGCGATGAAAAACTGTTTTTT CASSQGGGDEKLFF
. TRBJ1-5 TRBV23-1 . TGCGCCAGCAGTCAAGATAAAAGCCCAGGGGATAGCAATCAGCCCCAGCATTTT CASSQDKSPGDSNQPQHF
. TRBJ1-5 TRBV28 TRBD1 TGTGCCAGCAGCGAGACAGGGGGCGGTCAGCCCCAGCATTTT CASSETGGGQPQHF
. TRBJ1-3 TRBV30 . TGTGCCTGGAGATCTTTCTCGGGAAACACCATATATTTT CAWRSFSGNTIYF
. TRBJ1-1 TRBV6-1 TRBD1 TGTGCCAGCACCCTCAGGGGGGATACTGAAGCTTTCTTT CASTLRGDTEAFF
. TRBJ2-5 TRBV2 TRBD2 TGTGCCTCCAGTAGGGCTAGCGGGATCCTTGGGGAGACCCAGTACTTC CASSRASGILGETQYF
. TRBJ1-2 TRBV5-1 TRBD1 TGCGCCAGCAGCTTAGGGACAGGGGGCGATTATAACTATGGCTACACCTTC CASSLGTGGDYNYGYTF
. TRBJ1-5 TRBV6-1 . TGTGCCAGCAGTGAAGCGCGGGGGGGATTTAATAATCAGCCCCAGCATTTT CASSEARGGFNNQPQHF
. TRBJ1-4 TRBV4-2 . TGTGCCAGCAGCCAGTTCGACACAACTAATGAAAAACTGTTTTTT CASSQFDTTNEKLFF
. TRBJ1-5 TRBV5-1 TRBD1 TGCGCCGGAAGACAGGGGGCTAAAGGTCAGCCCCAGCATTTT CAGRQGAKGQPQHF
once TRBJ1-1 TRBV2 . TGTGCCGGGGTACTCCTCGAGGGCACTGAAGCTTTCTTT CAGVLLEGTEAFF
. TRBJ2-5 TRBV11-2 . TGTGCCAGCAGCTTAGAGGCAGAGACCCAGTACTTC CASSLEAETQYF
. TRBJ1-5 TRBV19 . TGTGCCAGTAGTATAGCAGGAAACAATCAGCCCCAGCATTTT CASSIAGNNQPQHF
. TRBJ2-7 TRBV2 TRBD2 TGTGCCAGCAGTGCCATACGGGGAGGGCCGGGGGAGCAGTACTTC CASSAIRGGPGEQYF
. TRBJ1-4 TRBV6-1 . TGTGCCAGCAGTGAAGCTAAAGGGAGGTATTGGGAAAAACTGTTTTTT CASSEAKGRYWEKLFF
. TRBJ2-1 TRBV4-1 . TGCGCCAGCAGCCAAGGTCTGGGGCAGGCAAACAATGAGCAGTTCTTC CASSQGLGQANNEQFF
. TRBJ2-1 TRBV7-2 . TGTGCCAGCAGCTCATATCCGGGACTTTTTGAGCAGTTCTTC CASSSYPGLFEQFF
. TRBJ2-3 TRBV4-1 . TGCGCCAGCAGCCAAGAGTCAAATACGCAGTATTTT CASSQESNTQYF
. TRBJ2-3 TRBV7-9 . TGTGCCAGCAGTTTCTTCAGCACAGATACGCAGTATTTT CASSFFSTDTQYF
. TRBJ2-4 TRBV27 . TGTGCCAGCAGTTTTCAGGGGAACAAAAACATTCAGTACTTC CASSFQGNKNIQYF
once TRBJ1-2 TRBV7-2 . TGTGCCAGCAGCTTACCCCGTGGTACTAGGGACTTTGGCTACACCTTC CASSLPRGTRDFGYTF
. TRBJ2-7 TRBV6-5 TRBD1 TGTGCCAGCAGGCGGACAGGGGCGACCTCCTACGAGCAGTACTTC CASRRTGATSYEQYF
. TRBJ2-5 TRBV19 . TGTGCCAGTAGTATCTCAGTTCAAGAGACCCAGTACTTC CASSISVQETQYF
few TRBJ1-6 TRBV27 TRBD1 TGTGCCAGCAGTTTATCTCGACAGGGGGCGGGGAATTCACCCCTCCACTTT CASSLSRQGAGNSPLHF
. TRBJ2-7 TRBV9 . TGTGCCAGCAGCGTAGGGGAGGTAGGACCCTACGAGCAGTACTTC CASSVGEVGPYEQYF
. TRBJ2-1 TRBV10-3 TRBD2 TGTGCCATCAGTGAGCGCGACTCCCCTAGCGGGGGGCGTTGGGGCAATGAGCAGTTCTTC CAISERDSPSGGRWGNEQFF
. TRBJ1-3 TRBV13 . TGTGCCAGCAGCCGGGACACCATCTCTGGAAACACCATATATTTT CASSRDTISGNTIYF
. TRBJ1-4 TRBV25-1 . TGTGCCAGCAGTGAAAGGTGGGGGCTGGGTGAAAAACTGTTTTTT CASSERWGLGEKLFF
few TRBJ1-1 TRBV10-2 . TGCGCCAGCAGTGAGTCAGAAGGGGCTGGGACTGAAGCTTTCTTT CASSESEGAGTEAFF
. TRBJ1-1 TRBV2 TRBD1 TGTGCCAGCAGTATGCTCCGGGACAGGGGGAACACTGAAGCTTTCTTT CASSMLRDRGNTEAFF
. TRBJ1-1 TRBV7-2 . TGTGCCAGCAGCTATGGACAATTAAACATGAACACTGAAGCTTTCTTT CASSYGQLNMNTEAFF
. TRBJ1-6 TRBV27 . TGTGCCAGCAGTTTATCGGGCGGAGGGTATAATTCACCCCTCCACTTT CASSLSGGGYNSPLHF
. TRBJ2-7 TRBV7-9 . TGTGCCAGCAGCTTAGACCGAAGAGGCGACGAGCAGTACTTC CASSLDRRGDEQYF
once TRBJ1-3 TRBV6-5 TRBD1 TGTGCCAGCAGTTACTCGACAGGGACTGGAAACACCATATATTTT CASSYSTGTGNTIYF
. TRBJ1-3 TRBV25-1 . TGTGCCACGGGGAAGGGCTCCTCTGGAAACACCATATATTTT CATGKGSSGNTIYF
. TRBJ2-5 TRBV18 TRBD2 TGTGCCAGCTCACCCCGGACTAGCGGGAGTCGTTCGGAGACCCAGTACTTC CASSPRTSGSRSETQYF
few TRBJ1-2 TRBV28 . TGTGCCAGCAGTACTAGGACAGCCAGCCCCGGGTATGGCTACACCTTC CASSTRTASPGYGYTF
. TRBJ2-7 TRBV5-1 . TGCGCCAGCAGCAAAGACAATCGGCAGGCCTACGAGCAGTACTTC CASSKDNRQAYEQYF
. TRBJ2-6 TRBV11-2 . TGTGCCAGCAGGGAGACAGCCTACTCTGGGGCCAACGTCCTGACTTTC CASRETAYSGANVLTF
. TRBJ2-7 TRBV29-1 . TGCAGCGTCCGTCCCAGGGGTATCTACGAGCAGTACTTC CSVRPRGIYEQYF
. TRBJ1-6 TRBV13 . TGTGCCAGCAGCCCCAGGGGAAATACACCCCTCCACTTT CASSPRGNTPLHF
. TRBJ1-2 TRBV19 . TGTGCCAGTAGTATGGTAGGGGCAGTTTATGGCTACACCTTC CASSMVGAVYGYTF
. TRBJ2-3 TRBV2 TRBD1 TGTGCCAGCAGCGAACAGGGGCCGGACACAGATACGCAGTATTTT CASSEQGPDTDTQYF
. TRBJ1-1 TRBV2 . TGTGCCAGCAAACCCCAACCCCGGGAGAACACTGAAGCTTTCTTT CASKPQPRENTEAFF
. TRBJ2-1 TRBV19 . TGTGCCAGTAGTATAGCAGGGGTTGAGCAGTTCTTC CASSIAGVEQFF
. TRBJ2-3 TRBV2 . TGTGCAAGCAGCAGACTGAGCACAGATACGCAGTATTTT CASSRLSTDTQYF